This entry concerns a single T cell receptor (beta chain). Its antigen is unknown. No base quality information exists; no much larger clone differs at one position. According to the germline V gene, CDR1 reads MNHNS and CDR2 reads SASEGT. The germline ends are 12 bases apart after V is trimmed by 3 bases and J by 4 bases. The CDR3 measures 14 amino acids from cysteine to phenylalanine. Of all the DNA, just the CDR3 is kept, 42 bases in frame from base 1. In light of the paper, this sample's time point label describes: baseline before first vaccination. Samples from vaccinated people were obtained from the UK trials COV001 and COV002, which included a single-blind randomized controlled phase 2/3 trial of AZD1222 (ChAdOx1 nCoV-19) in healthy adults. For TCRbeta chain sequencing, PBMC samples from trial participants were taken at day 0 and at day 28 after the second dose. This sample is drawn from a study of T cell responses to AZD1222 COVID-19 vaccine (dated by TCRdb to the early 2020s). With respect to the entire study: AZD1222 recipients given second doses at about 4 weeks or at about 12 weeks were pooled, since spike-specific TCR depth and breadth were not found to differ between the two schedules. TCR sequencing covered roughly 230 trial participants: 207 given two doses of AZD1222 and some 25 given two doses of MenACWY control vaccine. Trial participants were enrolled by age into 18-55, 56-69 and 70-plus year subgroups, with about 150, 28 and 57 TCR-sequenced participants respectively.

The CDR3 regions of human TCRbeta chains were subjected to immunosequencing. As for the authors' bioinformatics: Repertoire TCRs were checked for matches against a reference library of SARS-CoV-2-specific TCRs that had been generated using the MIRA antigen-specificity platform. Breadth was defined as the fraction of unique TCRs that were SARS-CoV-2-associated. Depth was defined as the fraction of total T cells that were SARS-CoV-2-associated. Using the MIRA data, each spike-specific TCR was assigned both to the spike region to which the TCR was reactive and to a CD4 or CD8 class. Log10-transformed breadth and depth values were compared by one-way ANOVA with Sidak's multiple comparisons tests. Drawn from immuneACCESS, this table holds only the in-frame rearrangements with V and J called that TCRdb kept. Clones are partly lost; checked studies trace under half to an unresolved V gene and leave the rest unexplained. V, J and clone size reflect that table, while D and trimming were determined from the DNA. In this sample the table shows about 140,000 clones, 93% of which occur a single time. The top ten constitute about 5.1% of the sample.

Beyond this particular receptor, the publication reports: Because no day 14 peak-response samples were available, the repertoires could be characterized only after the peak T cell response. Conclusions about previously exposed vaccinees were limited because only a handful of AZD1222 recipients were SARS-CoV-2 seropositive at baseline. Most participants were white British and females outnumbered males, and the authors suggested that clonal diversity may have been underestimated. Reportedly, close to half of the unique spike-specific TCRs recognized epitopes lying outside the regions that are mutated in the B.1.351 and B.1.1.7 variants. In the small 56-69-year group, the increase in depth fell short of significance, most likely because of low power. A significant rise in spike-specific TCR breadth and depth was observed after two AZD1222 doses relative to day 0 and relative to MenACWY recipients. The whole spike protein was spanned by vaccine-associated CD4 TCRs, and dominant responses were seen in regions 160-218 and 743-854.

This clonotype originated in an adult in good health. This material consisted of peripheral blood, taken on day 0 of AZD1222 vaccination. The V gene is TRBV6-1 and the J gene is TRBJ1-2, with the D segment identity uncertain. The CDR3 corresponds to CASSELGSSYGYTF. The nucleotide sequence is TGTGCCAGCAGTGAGCTTGGTAGCAGCTATGGCTACACCTTC.